This T cell receptor beta chain was sequenced in a study of OX40 agonist ivuxolimab in advanced cancers. About the study: Ivuxolimab, an antibody that agonizes OX40 (CD134), was administered to the patients. Overall study results and limits: Some patients who did not respond also had low normalized T-cell clonal expansion. At 0.1 to 3.0 mg/kg, CD4+ and CD8+ blood T cells expanded clonally by week 6.

Concerning this clone: Its cognate antigen is unknown.

Libraries were prepared by immunoSEQ multiplex PCR; TCRdb keeps only in-frame clonotypes and omits some of them. The sample consists of about 75,000 clones, over 85% of them appearing once. This CDR3 is built from 14 residues. The germline gives CDR1 ENHRY, CDR2 SYGVKD. V lost 4 bases to trimming and J lost 10 bases; unmatched junction nucleotides: 7. This TCR came from an adult with an advanced solid tumor such as melanoma, head and neck, liver or kidney cancer. This chain connects TRBV10-3 to TRBJ2-2; 9 bases line up with TRBD2. The sample consisted of CD4+ or CD8+ T cells sorted from blood, taken in a trial of the OX40 agonist ivuxolimab. The CDR3 DNA is TGTGCCATCAGTGTGGGTAGCGGGAGTCTGGAGCTGTTTTTT. It codes for CAISVGSGSLELFF.